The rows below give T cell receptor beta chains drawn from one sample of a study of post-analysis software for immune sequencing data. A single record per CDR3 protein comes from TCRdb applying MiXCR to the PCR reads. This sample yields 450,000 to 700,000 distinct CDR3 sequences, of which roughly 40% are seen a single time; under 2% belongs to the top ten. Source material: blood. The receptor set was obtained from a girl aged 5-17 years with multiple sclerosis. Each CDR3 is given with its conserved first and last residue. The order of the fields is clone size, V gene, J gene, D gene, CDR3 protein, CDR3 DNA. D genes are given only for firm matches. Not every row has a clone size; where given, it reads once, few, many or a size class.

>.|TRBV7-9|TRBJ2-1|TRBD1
CASSQETGGPSGEQFF
TGTGCCAGCAGCCAGGAGACAGGGGGCCCCAGCGGTGAGCAGTTCTTC
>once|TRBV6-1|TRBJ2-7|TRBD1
CASTPSFRTGSSYEQYF
TGTGCCAGCACCCCTAGTTTTCGGACAGGCTCGTCCTACGAGCAGTACTTC
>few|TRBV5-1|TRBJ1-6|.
CASSFQNSPLHF
TGCGCCAGCAGCTTCCAAAATTCACCCCTCCACTTT
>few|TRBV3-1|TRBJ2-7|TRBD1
CASSQKGQGNYEQYF
TGTGCCAGCAGCCAAAAGGGACAGGGGAACTACGAGCAGTACTTC
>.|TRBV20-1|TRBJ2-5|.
CSAGRGRETQYF
TGCAGTGCTGGGAGGGGGCGAGAGACCCAGTACTTC
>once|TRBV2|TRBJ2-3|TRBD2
CAVPSGTSGGDTQYF
TGTGCCGTCCCTTCAGGGACTAGCGGGGGGGATACGCAGTATTTT
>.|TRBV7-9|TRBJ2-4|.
CASSPGSRNIQYF
TGTGCCAGCAGTCCAGGGAGTCGGAACATTCAGTACTTC
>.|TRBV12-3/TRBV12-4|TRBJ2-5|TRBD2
CASSPTSGRAQETQYF
TGTGCCAGCAGTCCGACTAGCGGGAGGGCCCAAGAGACCCAGTACTTC
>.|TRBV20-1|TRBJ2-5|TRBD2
CSAPPSGGPFGEQYF
TGCAGTGCACCTCCTAGCGGGGGGCCCTTTGGGGAGCAGTACTTC
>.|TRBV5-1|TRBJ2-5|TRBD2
CASSLVVTSGQETQYF
TGCGCCAGCAGCTTGGTTGTGACTAGCGGCCAAGAGACCCAGTACTTC
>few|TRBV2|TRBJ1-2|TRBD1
CASSAAGGIPNYGYTF
TGTGCCAGCAGTGCGGCAGGGGGGATACCAAACTATGGCTACACCTTC
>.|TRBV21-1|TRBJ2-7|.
CASNPGLPARNEQYF
TGTGCCAGCAATCCGGGCCTCCCAGCGAGGAACGAGCAGTACTTC
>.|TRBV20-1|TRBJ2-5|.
CSARFRLVSETQYF
TGCAGTGCTAGGTTTAGACTAGTTTCCGAGACCCAGTACTTC
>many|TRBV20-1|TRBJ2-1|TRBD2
CSARTTAGLNEQFF
TGCAGTGCTAGAACGACAGCGGGACTCAATGAGCAGTTCTTC
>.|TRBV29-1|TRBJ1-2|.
CSVWGSNGYTF
TGCAGCGTGTGGGGGTCAAATGGCTACACCTTC
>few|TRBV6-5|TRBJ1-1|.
CASSYETNPHTEAFF
TGTGCCAGCAGTTACGAGACCAACCCCCACACTGAAGCTTTCTTT
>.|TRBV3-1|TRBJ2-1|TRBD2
CASSLQGLGDNEQFF
TGTGCCAGCAGTCTCCAGGGACTAGGAGACAATGAGCAGTTCTTC
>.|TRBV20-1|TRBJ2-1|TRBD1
CSARDRDRVRKDEQFF
TGCAGTGCTAGAGACAGGGACAGGGTTCGGAAAGATGAGCAGTTCTTC
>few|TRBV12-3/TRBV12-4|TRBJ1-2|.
CASSLIGYGYTF
TGTGCCAGCAGTTTAATAGGCTATGGCTACACCTTC
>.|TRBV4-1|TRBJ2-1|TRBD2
CASSQGIQRGVSYNEQFF
TGCGCCAGCAGCCAAGGAATTCAGCGGGGGGTCTCCTACAATGAGCAGTTCTTC
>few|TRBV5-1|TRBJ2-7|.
CASSQRTLPYHEQYF
TGCGCCAGCAGTCAGAGGACACTCCCTTATCACGAGCAGTACTTC
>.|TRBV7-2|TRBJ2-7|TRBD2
CASSPGSGADEQYF
TGTGCCAGCAGCCCCGGTAGCGGGGCCGACGAGCAGTACTTC
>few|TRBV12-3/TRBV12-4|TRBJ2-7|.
CASSLNRGEQYF
TGTGCCAGCAGTTTAAATCGGGGCGAGCAGTACTTC
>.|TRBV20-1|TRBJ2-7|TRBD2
CSARTEWLAGAYEQYF
TGCAGTGCACGCACTGAATGGCTAGCGGGGGCCTACGAGCAGTACTTC
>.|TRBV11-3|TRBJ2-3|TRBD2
CASTHSGRYYTQYF
TGTGCCAGCACGCATAGCGGGAGGTATTATACGCAGTATTTT
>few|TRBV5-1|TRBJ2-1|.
CASRNRDSRGGYNEQFF
TGCGCCAGCAGAAACCGGGACTCCCGGGGCGGCTACAATGAGCAGTTCTTC
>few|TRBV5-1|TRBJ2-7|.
CASSLAGTDEQYF
TGCGCCAGCAGCTTGGCCGGGACGGACGAGCAGTACTTC
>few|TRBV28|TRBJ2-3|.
CASSGGPATDTQYF
TGTGCCAGCAGCGGGGGTCCCGCCACAGATACGCAGTATTTT
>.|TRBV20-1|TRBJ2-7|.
CSARGLDAYEQYF
TGCAGTGCCCGAGGACTGGACGCCTACGAGCAGTACTTC
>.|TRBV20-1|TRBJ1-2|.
CSTRGAGDWGYTF
TGCAGTACTAGAGGGGCCGGGGACTGGGGCTACACCTTC
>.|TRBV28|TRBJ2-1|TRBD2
CASSIPGLAGVRNEQFF
TGTGCCAGCAGTATCCCGGGACTAGCGGGAGTGCGCAATGAGCAGTTCTTC
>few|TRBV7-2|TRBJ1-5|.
CASSPTSQPQHF
TGTGCCAGCAGCCCCACGAGCCAGCCCCAGCATTTT
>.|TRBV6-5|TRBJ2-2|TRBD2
CASSYSTSGANTGELFF
TGTGCCAGCAGTTACTCCACTAGCGGGGCGAACACCGGGGAGCTGTTTTTT
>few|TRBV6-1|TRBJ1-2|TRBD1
CASSIKGQLNYGYTF
TGTGCCAGCAGTATCAAGGGACAGCTAAACTATGGCTACACCTTC
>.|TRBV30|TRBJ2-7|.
CAWSGAGPYEQYF
TGTGCCTGGAGTGGGGCAGGTCCCTACGAGCAGTACTTC
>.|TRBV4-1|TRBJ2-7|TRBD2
CASSQGSSGYYEQYF
TGCGCCAGCAGCCAAGGGTCTAGCGGATACTACGAGCAGTACTTC
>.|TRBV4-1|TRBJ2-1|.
CASSQEVISYNEQFF
TGCGCCAGCAGCCAAGAGGTCATATCCTACAATGAGCAGTTCTTC
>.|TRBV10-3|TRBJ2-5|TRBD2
CAITLAGQETQYF
TGTGCCATCACGCTAGCGGGACAAGAGACCCAGTACTTC
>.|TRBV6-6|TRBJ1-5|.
CASKDGNQPQHF
TGTGCCAGCAAAGACGGAAATCAGCCCCAGCATTTT
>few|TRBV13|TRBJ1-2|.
CASSLLYDPSVYTF
TGTGCCAGCAGCTTACTCTACGATCCGTCGGTCTACACCTTC
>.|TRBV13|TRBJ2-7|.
CASSLGGGITYEQYF
TGTGCCAGCAGCTTAGGGGGCGGGATCACCTACGAGCAGTACTTC
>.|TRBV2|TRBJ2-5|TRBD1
CASSEGYRGIFNEQYF
TGTGCCAGCAGTGAAGGCTACAGGGGGATCTTCAATGAGCAGTACTTC
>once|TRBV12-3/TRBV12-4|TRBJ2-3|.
CASSPTGTQYF
TGTGCCAGCAGTCCCACAGGTACGCAGTATTTT
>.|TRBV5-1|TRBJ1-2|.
CASSLVGESPINYGYTF
TGCGCCAGCAGCTTGGTGGGGGAATCTCCAATTAACTATGGCTACACCTTC
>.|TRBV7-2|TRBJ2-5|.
CASSVQGTQETQYF
TGTGCCAGCAGCGTTCAAGGCACTCAAGAGACCCAGTACTTC
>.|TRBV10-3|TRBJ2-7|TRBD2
CAIRDSGRGGYEQYF
TGTGCCATCAGGGATAGCGGGAGAGGCGGCTACGAGCAGTACTTC
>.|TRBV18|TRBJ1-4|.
CASSPGTEKLFF
TGTGCCAGCTCACCAGGAACTGAAAAACTGTTTTTT
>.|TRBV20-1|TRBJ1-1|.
CSARQPNTEAFF
TGCAGTGCTAGACAGCCTAACACTGAAGCTTTCTTT
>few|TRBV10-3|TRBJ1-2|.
CAISEDGDGYTF
TGTGCCATCAGTGAGGACGGTGATGGCTACACCTTC
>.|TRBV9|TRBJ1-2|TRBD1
CASSVAGTGGEGYTF
TGTGCCAGCAGCGTAGCCGGGACAGGGGGCGAAGGCTACACCTTC
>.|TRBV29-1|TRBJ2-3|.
CSVDRVSTDTQYF
TGCAGCGTTGACCGGGTTAGCACAGATACGCAGTATTTT
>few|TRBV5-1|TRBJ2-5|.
CASSPLRDMYQETQYF
TGCGCCAGCAGCCCTTTACGGGATATGTACCAAGAGACCCAGTACTTC
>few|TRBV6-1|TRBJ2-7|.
CASIHYEQYF
TGTGCCAGCATCCACTACGAGCAGTACTTC
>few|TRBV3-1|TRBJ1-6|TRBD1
CASRRTGEGSPLHF
TGTGCCAGCAGGAGGACAGGGGAAGGTTCACCCCTCCACTTT
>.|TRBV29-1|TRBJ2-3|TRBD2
CSVSLAGGPRNTQYF
TGCAGCGTTTCTTTAGCGGGGGGGCCGCGGAATACGCAGTATTTT